This note documents a single T cell receptor beta chain sequence. Its specific antigen is unknown. No qualities accompany the bases; no much larger clone lies one base away. TCRbeta repertoires were sequenced from genomic DNA with the immunoSEQ hsTCRB assay version 4 in survey mode. Genomic DNA was diluted to approximately 10 ng/uL, and up to roughly 1 ug per sample was used for TCRbeta sequencing. The study's own analysis went as follows. TCRbeta data were analyzed in ImmunoSeq Analyzer 3.0, with diversity computed on productive nucleotide rearrangements. Lower-bound TCR diversity was estimated with the improved Chao index, and clonality with the Gini coefficient using the Immunarch R package. When different nucleotide rearrangements encoded the same CDR3beta amino acid sequence, each rearrangement was treated as a distinct clonotype. Differential abundance analysis identified TCRbeta sequences significantly enriched in antigen-responding cells relative to anti-CD3/anti-CD28-activated cells. TCRs were clustered by predicted peptide-MHC specificity with GLIPH2, both within individual participants and across merged participant data sets. Drawn from immuneACCESS, this table holds only the in-frame rearrangements with V and J called that TCRdb kept. Clones are partly lost; checked studies trace under half to an unresolved V gene and leave the rest unexplained. The D gene and trimming were derived from the DNA, and the V and J assignments and clone size from that table. The sample contains 30,000 to 45,000 clones, approximately 80% of them found a single time. In total, the top ten clones hold 1.6% of the sample.

The CDR3 covers 13 residues, taking in both the cysteine and the phenylalanine. CDR3 DNA only is kept here, 39 bases in frame from base 1. V is clipped by 4 bases and J by 6 bases, and the sequence between their germline boundaries is 12 bases long. CDR1 and CDR2 are drawn from the germline V gene (reference sequence): LNHDA, SQIVND. The sample's treatment or condition label, decoded: suppressive antiretroviral therapy. Lysates of CMV-infected fibroblasts at about 10 ug/mL were used to stimulate the cells. Memory CD4+ T cells that did not respond, being CD40L-negative, CD69-negative and CD45RO-high, were sorted as memory populations depleted of antigen-responding cells. HIV-1-infected adults in whom suppressive ART had been started during chronic infection were enrolled as participants. Plasma HIV-1 RNA had been undetectable (below 50 copies/mL) in participants for at least 4 years. To be included, a participant needed positive CMV serology and a CD4+ T cell count above 400 cells/uL. Before stimulation, PBMCs were isolated using density centrifugation and then depleted of CD8+ T cells. For around 18 hours, CD8-depleted PBMCs were stimulated with anti-CD28/CD49d costimulation, a CD40-blocking antibody, and enfuvirtide, which was added to prevent new infections. Cell sorting was performed on a Beckman Coulter MoFlo Legacy or XDP sorter, and dead cells were excluded with propidium iodide. Genomic DNA was extracted with the QIAamp DNA Mini Kit for samples above one million cells, otherwise with the Quick-DNA Microprep Kit.

The sample originates from a study of persistence of HIV-infected CD4 T cells (dated by TCRdb to 2020 to 2022). Describing the broader study: CMV- and HIV-1 Gag-responding CD4+ T cells were isolated from ART-treated individuals so that antigen-driven clonal expansion of HIV-1-infected cells could be examined. In the cross-participant TCR cluster analysis, 8 participants were included for CMV and 7 participants were included for Gag. Apart from two participants who underwent leukapheresis at a single time point, peripheral blood samples of up to roughly 180 mL were collected from participants at multiple time points. TCRbeta sequencing assessed the clonality of all cells in each sorted population, while proviral sequencing assessed the clonality of infected cells. Participants had been on suppressive ART for a median of roughly eight years. Broad study findings and their caveats: Antigen-responding cells were enriched for expanded CDR3beta sequences that were degenerate, which suggests that CD4+ responses to CMV and Gag underwent convergent selection. Within the same sorted populations, TCR oligoclonality correlated with proviral oligoclonality. Significantly lower TCRbeta richness was observed in CMV- and Gag-responding cells than in anti-CD3/anti-CD28-responding cells, and higher oligoclonality was observed in CMV-responding cells than in CD3/CD28-stimulated and Gag-responding cells. Restriction of bulk TCR analyses to the rare CMV-responding cells that actually carried HIV-1 proviruses was not possible. Only a small number of individuals took part in the study, and the range of antigens tested was limited.

The chain is assembled from TRBV19 and TRBJ1-1; TRBD1 might be the D gene, on 6 matching bases. The sequence derives from an adult man with HIV who was CMV-seropositive. The input for sequencing was CD4+ T cells sorted from PBMCs after roughly 18-hour stimulation, taken from a patient who received antiretroviral therapy. The sample's cell subset or site label, in plain terms: CD40L-CD69- CD45RO-high memory CD4 T cells not responding to CMV lysate. The DNA sequence reads TGTGCCAGTAGTAGACAGGAGGCCTCTGAAGCTTTCTTT. It specifies CASSRQEASEAFF.